This T cell receptor beta chain stems from a study of blood T cell repertoires in COVID-19. In the study overall: Samples came from the United States, Italy and Spain, spanning acute and convalescent COVID-19. Sample material is recorded as cDNA or gDNA derived from T cells, B-cell-depleted T cells, or PBMCs.

The CDR3 runs to 13 residues. Germline CDR1 is SNHLY and CDR2 is FYNNEI. J gave up 8 bases and V 7 bases, and 10 bases lay outside the gene matches. In the original workflow: The authors estimated nucleated cell counts from reference gene primer amplification. Using immunoSEQ multiplex PCR, the repertoire was profiled, and TCRdb retains in-frame clones only, with some absent. V and J calls plus clone size are reproduced from that table; the DNA served to infer D and trimming. The sample yields about 120,000 clones, around 80% seen once. The material sequenced was peripheral blood. The chain recombines TRBV2 with TRBJ1-2; TRBD1 matches 7 bases. The receptor was derived from a man aged 70 or older with active or convalescent COVID-19. The CDR3 spells CASTRDSLGGYTF. The CDR3 DNA reads as TGTGCCAGCACTCGGGACAGCCTAGGGGGCTACACCTTC. The entire variable domain, with the rest obtained from reference TRBV2 and TRBJ1-2, is as follows: EPEVTQTPSHQVTQMGQEVILRCVPISNHLYFYWYRQILGQKVEFLVSFYNNEISEKSEIFDDQFSVERPDGSNFTLKIRSTKLEDSAMYFCASTRDSLGGYTFGSGTRLTVV.